Shown below are 25 T cell receptor beta chains from a single sample sequenced in a study of post-analysis software for immune sequencing data. No antigen is known for these receptors. General study findings and limits: Four or five TRBV segments (TRBV5-6, TRBV5-1 and TRBV20-1 among them) occurred more frequently in patients than in controls.

Unique-molecular-identifier-tagged TCR beta cDNA libraries were used. TCRdb re-derived calls from the PCR reads in MiXCR, one entry per CDR3 protein. Among 400,000 to 500,000 distinct CDR3 sequences listed, 39% were seen once. Specimen: blood. These receptors all come from a girl aged 2 to 10 with multiple sclerosis.

The chain recombines TRBV28 with TRBJ1-4; D is ambiguous. Germline V gene lookup returns CDR1 MDHEN and CDR2 SYDVKM. This CDR3 is built from 12 residues. Trimming stripped 5 bases from V and 7 bases from J, with 8 bases between. CDR3 DNA sequence: TGTGCCAGCAGTCCGCTGGGTGAAAAACTGTTTTTT. Its translation is CASSPLGEKLFF.

The chain carries TRBV3-1 and TRBJ2-1; D call uncertain. The CDR3 covers 12 residues. Germline lookup yields CDR1 LGHDT and CDR2 YNNKEL (reference sequence). Trimming stripped 2 bases from V and 7 bases from J, with 6 bases between. The CDR3 region is CASSQTWNEQFF. For the CDR3, the DNA is TGTGCCAGCAGCCAAACGTGGAATGAGCAGTTCTTC.

The CDR3 DNA follows: TGCGCCAGCAGCCAAGAATGGCTGGGCGGGAGAGGAAACTCCTACGAGCAGTACTTC. It is translated as CASSQEWLGGRGNSYEQYF. The V call is TRBV4-3, the J call TRBJ2-7; 7 bases map to TRBD2. Germline-derived CDR1 and CDR2 are LGHNA and YSLEER. With V trimmed by 0 bases and J by 0 bases, 14 bases remained unmatched. This CDR3 is built from 19 residues.

This clonotype was counted many times. The rearrangement uses TRBV7-2 and TRBJ2-3; 7 bases fit TRBD1. The trim removed 2 bases at V and 6 bases at J, leaving 8 bases unmatched. This CDR3 contains 15 residues. CDR1 and CDR2 from the germline V gene are SGHTA and FQGNSA. Written as DNA, the CDR3 is TGTGCCAGCAGCTTAACGGCAGGGGGTCCGGATACGCAGTATTTT. Protein: CASSLTAGGPDTQYF.

The chain has TRBV5-1 and TRBJ2-5; D ambiguous. Germline loops: CDR1 SGHRS, CDR2 YFSETQ. The CDR3 consists of 13 residues. V lost 6 bases and J lost 1, with 10 bases in between. CDR3 protein: CASNGEPQETQYF. The DNA of the CDR3 is TGCGCCAGCAACGGCGAACCCCAAGAGACCCAGTACTTC.

The V gene is TRBV29-1, the J gene TRBJ2-3, with 12 bases that match TRBD2. The CDR3 sequence is 13 residues long. From germline, CDR1 is SQVTM and CDR2 ANQGSEA. Trimming took 4 bases from V and 4 from J; bases not matched to a gene: 0. The CDR3 nucleotides read TGCAGCGTTGGGACTAGCGGGGCAGATACGCAGTATTTT. Amino acid sequence: CSVGTSGADTQYF.

The CDR3 DNA reads TGTGCCAGCAGCCAAGAAATCCCGACACCTCTCGGCGAAAAACTGTTTTTT. As protein: CASSQEIPTPLGEKLFF. The J gene is TRBJ1-4, the V gene TRBV14; unclear D gene. In germline, CDR1 is SGHDN, CDR2 FVKESK. The CDR3 is made up of 17 amino acids. V gave up 0 bases and J gave up 8 bases, with 19 bases separating them.

The gene calls are TRBV7-2 and TRBJ1-1; tentative D call: TRBD1 (5 bases). Between the trimmed V and J ends, which lost 4 bases and 4 bases, there was a span of 13 bases. Per the germline V gene, CDR1 is SGHTA and CDR2 is FQGNSA. The CDR3 spans 14 residues. The CDR3 bases are TGTGCCAGCAGCTACAGGACAAGGACCACTGAAGCTTTCTTT. The encoded protein is CASSYRTRTTEAFF.

The gene calls are TRBV6-6 and TRBJ1-5; 7 bases are a match to TRBD1. V dropped 4 bases and J dropped 4; count of bases not matched to a gene: 4. The CDR3 consists of 14 residues. Germline CDR1 reads MNHNY; CDR2 reads SVGAGI (reference sequence). CDR3 nucleotide sequence: TGTGCCAGCAGTTCTCGACAGGGAAATCAGCCCCAGCATTTT. It is translated as CASSSRQGNQPQHF.

The rearrangement links TRBV5-1 to TRBJ1-2, with 9 nucleotides matching TRBD1. This CDR3 is built from 14 residues. J lost 5 bases, V lost 3 bases, and 5 bases had no gene match. In germline, CDR1 is SGHRS, CDR2 YFSETQ. CDR3 DNA: TGCGCCAGCAGCTGGCCGGGGACAGGGTATGGCTACACCTTC. This codes for CASSWPGTGYGYTF.

This chain connects TRBV28 to TRBJ2-7, with 8 bases identical to TRBD1. The CDR3 has 14 amino acids. The ends lost 3 bases at V and 4 bases at J; junction bases unmatched: 5. Germline CDR1 MDHEN, CDR2 SYDVKM. CDR3 sequence (DNA): TGTGCCAGCAGTTTTGGGGACAGGACGTACGAGCAGTACTTC. It encodes CASSFGDRTYEQYF.

A note on this clonotype: The junction departs from the called germline gene at one end, perhaps through a read error. The J gene is TRBJ2-3, the V gene TRBV6-4; D might be TRBD1 (5 bases). The CDR3 length is 15 residues. Germline CDR1 and CDR2: MRHNA and SNTAGT. The CDR3 is CAGSVLGASTDTQYF. CDR3 DNA: TGTGCCGGCAGTGTCCTAGGGGCCAGCACAGATACGCAGTATTTT.

DNA for the CDR3: TGTGCCAGCAGCCGCGAGCGGGAGTGTCAGTTCTTC. This codes for CASSRERECQFF. The rearrangement joins TRBV7-2 to TRBJ2-1; 8 bases align to TRBD2. There are 12 residues in the CDR3. J was trimmed by 13 bases and V by 5 bases; bases with no gene match: 7. CDR1 is SGHTA and CDR2 is FQGNSA in the germline V gene.

This clonotype was seen only once. This sequence joins TRBV12-3 or TRBV12-4 and TRBJ2-1; TRBD1 matches at 7 bases. J gave up 3 bases and V 6 bases, and 5 bases lay outside the gene matches. The CDR3 is 14 amino acids. CDR3 in DNA: TGTGCCAGCAGGAGGGCAGGGGGCTACAATGAGCAGTTCTTC. Its translation: CASRRAGGYNEQFF.

J is TRBJ1-2 and V is TRBV20-1; 8 positions agree with TRBD1. Per the germline V gene, CDR1 is DFQATT and CDR2 is SNEGSKA (reference sequence). The CDR3 totals 14 residues. The V segment lost 4 bases and the J segment 4 bases; nucleotides outside the gene matches: 8. The CDR3 spells CSAIDRGISYGYTF. The CDR3 coding sequence is TGCAGTGCTATTGACAGGGGTATCTCCTATGGCTACACCTTC.

The CDR3 DNA reads TGTGCCAGCAGTTTAAGGCAGGGGGCGGATACGCAGTATTTT. As protein: CASSLRQGADTQYF. This rearrangement joins TRBV28 to TRBJ2-3; TRBD1 agrees at 8 bases. With V trimmed by 2 bases and J by 6 bases, 4 bases remained unmatched. Per the germline V gene, CDR1 is MDHEN and CDR2 is SYDVKM. CDR3 length: 14 residues. Full variable domain (missing parts from reference TRBV28 and TRBJ2-3): DVKVTQSSRYLVKRTGEKVFLECVQDMDHENMFWYRQDPGLGLRLIYFSYDVKMKEKGDIPEGYSVSREKKERFSLILESASTNQTSMYLCASSLRQGADTQYFGPGTRLTVL.

The rearrangement links TRBV27 to TRBJ2-3, with 11 bases fitting TRBD1. Germline V gene sequence: CDR1 MNHEY, CDR2 SMNVEV (reference sequence). V lost 6 bases and J lost 3; bases outside the gene matches: 5. This CDR3 region has 15 residues. The CDR3: CASSKGTGGTDTQYF. For the CDR3, the DNA is TGTGCCAGCAGCAAAGGGACAGGGGGGACAGATACGCAGTATTTT.

The chain combines TRBV5-1 with TRBJ2-1; D is possibly TRBD1 or TRBD2 (5 bases each). Trimming pared 1 base from V and 7 bases from J, leaving 24 bases between. The CDR3 spans 18 residues. Germline V gives CDR1 SGHRS, CDR2 YFSETQ. The CDR3 DNA is TGCGCCAGCAGCTTGACACTTAGCACCGGGACCCTGAGGAATGAGCAGTTCTTC. Its translation is CASSLTLSTGTLRNEQFF.

The chain joins TRBV5-1 to TRBJ2-5; D is perhaps TRBD1 or TRBD2 (6 bases each). The CDR3 consists of 14 residues. Germline loops: CDR1 SGHRS, CDR2 YFSETQ. The germline V and J ends were trimmed by 4 bases and 4 bases, with 14 bases remaining between them. The CDR3 sequence is CASSPSGASETQYF. The CDR3 region has the DNA TGCGCCAGCAGCCCGTCGGGGGCGTCAGAGACCCAGTACTTC.

The chain has TRBV27 and TRBJ2-3; D not resolved. Germline CDR1 is MNHEY and CDR2 is SMNVEV (reference sequence). With 2 bases removed from V and 0 bases from J, the gap between germline ends came to 12 bases. The CDR3 runs 16 residues. The CDR3 sequence: CASSLVHITSTDTQYF. The CDR3 DNA sequence: TGTGCCAGCAGTTTAGTACATATTACTAGCACAGATACGCAGTATTTT.

This sequence joins TRBV6-5 and TRBJ2-5; 7 bases are shared with TRBD1. CDR3 length equals 14 residues. V dropped 4 bases and J dropped 8; count of bases not matched to a gene: 10. Germline lookup yields CDR1 MNHEY and CDR2 SVGAGI. The CDR3: CASSLGQPQGTQYF. CDR3 DNA sequence: TGTGCCAGCAGTTTGGGACAGCCCCAAGGAACCCAGTACTTC.

The V gene is TRBV6-2 or TRBV6-3, the J gene TRBJ2-7; possibly TRBD1 for D (5 bases). Between the trimmed V and J ends, which lost 8 bases and 6 bases, there was a span of 11 bases. Per germline, CDR1 MNHEY and CDR2 SVGEGT. CDR3 length: 11 amino acids. CDR3 sequence reads: CASATVREQYF. CDR3 coding DNA: TGTGCCAGCGCGACAGTCCGCGAGCAGTACTTC.

A few counts support this clonotype. The chain uses TRBV20-1 and TRBJ2-7; 7 bases are shared with TRBD1. The CDR3 extends over 13 amino acids. Trimming took 6 bases from V and 9 from J; bases not matched to a gene: 14. Looked up from germline, CDR1 is DFQATT and CDR2 is SNEGSKA (reference sequence). Here the CDR3 DNA reads TGCAGTGCAGCCGGGACAGAGCGCCTTGGGCAGTACTTC. This gives the protein CSAAGTERLGQYF.

The V call is TRBV7-9, the J call TRBJ2-6; D ambiguous. CDR3 length equals 11 residues. Germline values: CDR1 SEHNR, CDR2 FQNEAQ (reference sequence). CDR3 protein: CASGGANVLTF. Written as DNA, the CDR3 is TGTGCTAGTGGTGGGGCCAACGTCCTGACTTTC.

CDR3 nucleotide sequence: TGTGCCAGCAGTTTAAATCCAGGGGGCTACAATGAGCAGTTCTTC. This translates into CASSLNPGGYNEQFF. The V call is TRBV27, the J call TRBJ2-1; 7 bases fit TRBD1. Losses at the gene ends were 2 bases for V and 3 bases for J; bases not matched to a gene: 4. The germline gives CDR1 MNHEY, CDR2 SMNVEV (reference sequence). CDR3 length equals 15 residues.